This TCR beta chain is drawn from a study of cytomegalovirus exposure and HLA in healthy donors. In germline, CDR1 is MNHNS, CDR2 SASEGT. V shed 6 bases and J 4 bases; nucleotides not matched to a gene: 5. The CDR3 is made up of 13 amino acids. With 60 Vbeta and 13 Jbeta primers, the PCR was carried out. As processed by the authors: Later analysis identified tens of millions of unique TCR beta chains, roughly 11 million shared. Clones were sequenced by immunoSEQ multiplex PCR, and TCRdb holds only the in-frame ones, with some missing. The DNA gave D and trimming, while V, J and clone size come from that table. Found here are around 190,000 clones, around three quarters of them singletons; the top ten hold 4.5% to 6%.

The source is a man aged 35 to 55 in good health and CMV-seronegative. Sequenced sample: PBMCs. This rearrangement joins TRBV6-1 to TRBJ1-2; 7 bases match TRBD1. CDR3 nucleotide sequence: TGTGCCAGCAGGGGGGACAGTATCTATGGCTACACCTTC. Translating it yields CASRGDSIYGYTF.